What follows is one T cell receptor (beta chain) and its context. This clonotype was observed at least ten times. Its antigen target is currently unknown. Base qualities are missing; no much larger clone stands one base away. These data belong to a study of post-analysis software for immune sequencing data (dated by TCRdb to between 2014 and 2016). For the wider study: Recorded disease courses included relapsing-remitting, secondary progressive and progressive-relapsing multiple sclerosis, with some patients lacking subtype annotation. Patient repertoires were compared against ten to eleven previously published healthy control repertoires from donors aged roughly 6 to 25 years. A subset of samples was prepared in parallel using single-end sample barcoding, then pooled and co-amplified after Illumina adapter ligation. General findings and caveats noted by the study authors: Normalized Chao1 diversity was significantly lower in multiple sclerosis patients than controls, suggesting substantial peripheral T-cell clonal expansion. The control group was slightly older than the multiple sclerosis patient group. When samples were clustered directly using the F measure, samples prepared in the same batch co-clustered strongly, which prompted a batch-effect correction.

The library came from PCR. TCRdb names Illumina HiSeq 2500 as the instrument used. To reduce PCR and sequencing biases, unique molecular identifiers were built into the TCR beta cDNA libraries. Per 1 to 10 million input T cells, approximately 500,000 cDNA molecules were obtained, such that each molecule approximated one T cell. The same protocol used for the earlier healthy control dataset was applied to prepare and sequence the patient libraries. Within a given batch, samples were prepared together, multiplexed and sequenced on the same HiSeq lane. Per the authors' processing: MIGEC was used to process the raw barcoded reads, and molecular identifier groups with only a single read were discarded before consensus assembly and CDR3 extraction. VDJtools was used for post-analysis of the clonotype tables, with diversity normalized by down-sampling every dataset to the smallest sample size. To correct batch-related cross-sample contamination, repertoire overlap clustering matched CDR3 amino acid sequences but not nucleotide sequences. TCRdb trimmed the raw reads at Q25, called clones with MiXCR and kept productive beta chains. Each CDR3 protein appears once, grouped with its most common genes and DNA. The V and J calls were not made by the authors but by TCRdb's processing. In this sample the table shows 160,000 or so distinct CDR3 sequences, around 34% of which occur a single time. The ten most abundant clones make up 25% to 35% of the sample.

Read against the paper, the sample's time point label means: second blood draw from one MS patient after hematopoietic stem cell transplantation. To demonstrate the VDJtools post-analysis software, the study profiled TCR beta repertoires from the peripheral blood of about a dozen young patients with multiple sclerosis. The multiple sclerosis patients were children and adolescents between about 6 and 16 years of age. The source is a girl aged 10 to 17 with multiple sclerosis. Donor details come from another sample of the same person, matched by shared clones. The input for sequencing was blood, taken after autologous hematopoietic stem cell transplantation.

The sequenced DNA: TGCAGTGCTCCCAGTAAAGGGTTGTATGGCTACACCTTC. Translated, it gives CSAPSKGLYGYTF. The chain uses TRBV20-1 and TRBJ1-2; there is no confident call for the D gene. The trim is 5 bases for V and 5 bases for J, with a gap of 15 bases between the germline ends. Reading from cysteine to phenylalanine, the CDR3 counts 13 amino acids. Just CDR3 DNA is preserved here, 39 bases in frame from base 1. Taken from the germline V gene (reference sequence), the CDR1 and CDR2 loops are DFQATT and SNEGSKA.